This paragraph reports one T cell receptor beta chain. This entry belongs to a study of T cell responses to AZD1222 COVID-19 vaccine. Study background: Combined were second doses at about 4 or about 12 weeks.

Looked up from germline, CDR1 is MNHNS and CDR2 is SASEGT. Deletions cut 3 bases from V and 6 bases from J, with 6 bases between. The CDR3 spans 11 residues. Sequencing was performed with immunoSEQ multiplex PCR; in TCRdb, only in-frame clones are kept and a portion is missing. The sample consists of 170,000 or so clones, about 85% of them appearing once. V gene TRBV6-1 combines with J gene TRBJ2-7; no reliable D call. The TCR comes from an adult in good health. The starting material was peripheral blood, obtained on day 0 of AZD1222 vaccination. The CDR3 DNA sequence: TGTGCCAGCAGTGAGGCTTTCGAGCAGTACTTC. Its protein is CASSEAFEQYF.